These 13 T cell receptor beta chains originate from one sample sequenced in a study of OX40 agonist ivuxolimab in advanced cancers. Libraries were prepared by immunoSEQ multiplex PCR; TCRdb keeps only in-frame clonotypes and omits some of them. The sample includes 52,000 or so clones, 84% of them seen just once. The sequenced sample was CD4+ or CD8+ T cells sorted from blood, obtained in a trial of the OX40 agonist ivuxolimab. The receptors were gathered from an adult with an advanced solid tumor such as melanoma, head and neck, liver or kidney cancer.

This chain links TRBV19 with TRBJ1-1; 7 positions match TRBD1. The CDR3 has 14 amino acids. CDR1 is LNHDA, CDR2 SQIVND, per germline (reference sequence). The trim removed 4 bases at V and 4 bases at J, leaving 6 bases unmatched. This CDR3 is CASSTIQGTTEAFF. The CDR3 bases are TGTGCCAGTAGTACCATACAGGGGACCACTGAAGCTTTCTTT.

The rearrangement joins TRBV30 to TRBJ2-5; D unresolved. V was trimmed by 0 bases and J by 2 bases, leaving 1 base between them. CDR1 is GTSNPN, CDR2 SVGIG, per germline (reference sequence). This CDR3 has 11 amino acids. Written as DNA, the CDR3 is TGTGCCTGGAGTGTACAAGAGACCCAGTACTTC. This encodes CAWSVQETQYF.

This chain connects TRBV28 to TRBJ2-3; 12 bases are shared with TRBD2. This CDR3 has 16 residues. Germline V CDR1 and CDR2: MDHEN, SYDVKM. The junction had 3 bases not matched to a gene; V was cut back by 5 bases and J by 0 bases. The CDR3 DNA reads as TGTGCCAGCAGTCGGACTAGCGGGACTAGCACAGATACGCAGTATTTT. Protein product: CASSRTSGTSTDTQYF.

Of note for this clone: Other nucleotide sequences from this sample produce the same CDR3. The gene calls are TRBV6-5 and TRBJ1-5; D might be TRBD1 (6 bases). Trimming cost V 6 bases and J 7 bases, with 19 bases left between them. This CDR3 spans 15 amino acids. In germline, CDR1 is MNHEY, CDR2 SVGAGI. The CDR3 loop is CASRTTGHHNQPQHF. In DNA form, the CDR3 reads TGTGCCAGCAGGACAACGGGACACCACAACCAGCCCCAGCATTTT.

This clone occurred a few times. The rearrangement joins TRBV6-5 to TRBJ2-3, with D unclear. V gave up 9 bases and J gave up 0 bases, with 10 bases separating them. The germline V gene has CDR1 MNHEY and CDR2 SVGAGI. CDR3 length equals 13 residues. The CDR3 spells CASWMGSTDTQYF. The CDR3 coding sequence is TGTGCCAGTTGGATGGGGAGCACAGATACGCAGTATTTT.

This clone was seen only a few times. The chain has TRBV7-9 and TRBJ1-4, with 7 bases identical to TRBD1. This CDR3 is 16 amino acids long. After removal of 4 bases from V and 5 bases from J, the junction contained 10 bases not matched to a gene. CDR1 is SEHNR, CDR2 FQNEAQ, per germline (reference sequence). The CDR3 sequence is CASSWTRQGSNEKLFF. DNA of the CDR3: TGTGCCAGCAGCTGGACCCGACAGGGTTCAAATGAAAAACTGTTTTTT.

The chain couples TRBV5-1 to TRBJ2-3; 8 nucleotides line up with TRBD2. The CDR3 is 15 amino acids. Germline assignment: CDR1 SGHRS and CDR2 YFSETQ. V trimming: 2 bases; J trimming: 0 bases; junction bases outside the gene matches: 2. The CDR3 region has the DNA TGCGCCAGCAGCTTTACTAGCGGAAGCACAGATACGCAGTATTTT. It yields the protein CASSFTSGSTDTQYF.

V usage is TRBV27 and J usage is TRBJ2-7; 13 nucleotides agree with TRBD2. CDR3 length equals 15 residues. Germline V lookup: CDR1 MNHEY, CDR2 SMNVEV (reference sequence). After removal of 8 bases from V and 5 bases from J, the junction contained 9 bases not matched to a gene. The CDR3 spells CASGRLAGGRHEQYF. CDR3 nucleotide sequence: TGTGCCAGCGGACGACTAGCGGGAGGCCGCCACGAGCAGTACTTC.

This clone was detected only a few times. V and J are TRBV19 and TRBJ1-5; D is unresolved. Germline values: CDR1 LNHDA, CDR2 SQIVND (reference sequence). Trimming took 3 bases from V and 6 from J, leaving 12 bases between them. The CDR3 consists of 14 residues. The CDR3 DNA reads TGTGCCAGTAGTATTACTATGGGTAGTCAGCCCCAGCATTTT. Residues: CASSITMGSQPQHF.

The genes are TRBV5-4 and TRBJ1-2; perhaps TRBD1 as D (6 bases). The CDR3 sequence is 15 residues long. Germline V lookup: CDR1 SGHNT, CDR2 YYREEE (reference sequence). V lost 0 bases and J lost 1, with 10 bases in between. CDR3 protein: CASSLGRGVNYGYTF. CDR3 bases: TGTGCCAGCAGCTTGGGCAGGGGTGTTAACTATGGCTACACCTTC.

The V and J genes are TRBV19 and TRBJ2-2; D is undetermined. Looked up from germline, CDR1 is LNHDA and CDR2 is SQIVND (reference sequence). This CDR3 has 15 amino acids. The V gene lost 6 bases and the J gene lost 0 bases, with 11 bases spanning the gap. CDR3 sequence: CASSIQRTNTGELFF. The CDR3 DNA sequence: TGTGCCAGTAGCATTCAAAGGACGAACACCGGGGAGCTGTTTTTT.

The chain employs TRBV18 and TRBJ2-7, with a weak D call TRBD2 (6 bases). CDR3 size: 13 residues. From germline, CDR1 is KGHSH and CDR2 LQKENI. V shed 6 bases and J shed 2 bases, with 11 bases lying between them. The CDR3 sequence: CASSPGATYEQYF. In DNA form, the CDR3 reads TGTGCCAGCTCCCCGGGAGCTACCTACGAGCAGTACTTC.

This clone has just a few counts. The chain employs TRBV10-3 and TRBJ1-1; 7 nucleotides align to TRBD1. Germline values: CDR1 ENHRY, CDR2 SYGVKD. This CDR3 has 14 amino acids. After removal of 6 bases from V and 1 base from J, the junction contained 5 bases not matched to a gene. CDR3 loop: CAIRGTAENTEAFF. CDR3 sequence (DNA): TGTGCCATCAGGGGGACAGCCGAGAACACTGAAGCTTTCTTT.